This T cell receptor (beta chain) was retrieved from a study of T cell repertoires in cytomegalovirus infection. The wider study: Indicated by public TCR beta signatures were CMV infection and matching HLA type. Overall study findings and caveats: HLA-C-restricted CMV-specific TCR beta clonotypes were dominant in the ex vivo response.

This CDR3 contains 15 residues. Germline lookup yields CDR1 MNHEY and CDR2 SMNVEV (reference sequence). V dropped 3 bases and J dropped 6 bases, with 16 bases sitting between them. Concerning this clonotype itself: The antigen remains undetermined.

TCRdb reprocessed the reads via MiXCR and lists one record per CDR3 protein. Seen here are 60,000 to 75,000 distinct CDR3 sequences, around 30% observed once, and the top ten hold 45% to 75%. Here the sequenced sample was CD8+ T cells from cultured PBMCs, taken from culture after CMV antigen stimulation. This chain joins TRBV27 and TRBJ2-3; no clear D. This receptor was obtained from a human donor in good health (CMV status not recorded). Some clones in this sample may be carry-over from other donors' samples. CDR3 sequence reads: CASSFIDPSADTQYF. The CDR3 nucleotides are TGTGCCAGCAGTTTCATTGACCCCTCAGCGGATACGCAGTATTTT.